A selection of T cell receptor beta chains follows, all from one sample in a study of T cell responses to AZD1222 COVID-19 vaccine. Data came from immunoSEQ multiplex PCR; TCRdb stores just in-frame clones and leaves some out. The table records about 100,000 clones, 92% of them present only once. Sequences were derived from peripheral blood, sampled on day 0 of AZD1222 vaccination. Receptors originate from an adult in good health. The conserved cysteine and the conserved F or W are not part of the CDR3 here.

CDR3 protein	V gene	J gene
ASSHTSATGELF	TRBV23-1	TRBJ2-2
ASSRAGGLTGELF	TRBV21-1	TRBJ2-2
ASSRTGGAGNQPQH	TRBV19	TRBJ1-5
ASSIRQGLAGHSYNEQF	TRBV19	TRBJ2-1
SVGNSYEQY	TRBV29-1	TRBJ2-7
ASSQEDRDTQY	TRBV3-1/TRBV3-2	TRBJ2-3
ASSQSFVGVRPQETQY	TRBV16	TRBJ2-5
ASSNGGTDYTEAF	TRBV6-2/TRBV6-3	TRBJ1-1
ASSLEGHTDTQY	TRBV7-9	TRBJ2-3
ASSLTGYSNQPQH	TRBV5-1	TRBJ1-5
ASSTGDGYT	TRBV12-3/TRBV12-4	TRBJ1-2
ASSQYQETEAF	TRBV14	TRBJ1-1
ASSSYGANVLT	TRBV7-6	TRBJ2-6
SVESGAYGYT	TRBV29-1	TRBJ1-2
ASSLLAEEGDTQY	TRBV7-2	TRBJ2-3
ASSLEGGGDGTEAF	TRBV5-4	TRBJ1-1
ASSPGQGHYEQY	TRBV3-1/TRBV3-2	TRBJ2-7
ASSRAGTGELF	TRBV12-3/TRBV12-4	TRBJ2-2
ASSLEPGNTIY	TRBV5-1	TRBJ1-3
ASSQSTGGNTGELF	TRBV4-2	TRBJ2-2
ASSVGQGFGTEAF	TRBV7-2	TRBJ1-1
AIRADRDDNEQF	TRBV10-3	TRBJ2-1
ASSLQLNTEAF	TRBV6-4	TRBJ1-1
ATSDSTGRGQPQH	TRBV24-1	TRBJ1-5
ATSDHDRFSYNEQF	TRBV24-1	TRBJ2-1
ALGQRFFGNTIY	TRBV30	TRBJ1-3
ASSRGQGDTEAF	TRBV4-3	TRBJ1-1
ATSREWDGVSYEQY	TRBV15	TRBJ2-7
ASSPDRGVNTGELF	TRBV7-8	TRBJ2-2